The 12 T cell receptor beta chains listed next were all sequenced from one sample in a study of cytomegalovirus exposure and HLA in healthy donors. PCR employed 60 Vbeta and 13 Jbeta primers. Only in-frame clones appear in the TCRdb table, and some are missing; sequencing was by immunoSEQ multiplex PCR. The sample carries about 170,000 clones, approximately 72% recorded once. The sample was PBMCs. These receptors were taken from a female donor in good health and CMV-seronegative.

The chain employs TRBV5-1 and TRBJ2-1; 10 bases are shared with TRBD2. V lost 2 bases, J lost 3 bases, and 2 bases stayed unmatched. Per germline, CDR1 SGHRS and CDR2 YFSETQ. There are 15 residues in the CDR3. CDR3 DNA sequence: TGCGCCAGCAGCTTTGGACTAGCGGACTACAATGAGCAGTTCTTC. Protein: CASSFGLADYNEQFF.

The chain carries TRBV10-3 and TRBJ1-1, with a possible D match to TRBD1 (5 bases). CDR3 size: 15 residues. Per germline, CDR1 ENHRY and CDR2 SYGVKD. Trimming shortened V by 0 bases and J by 1 base, and 9 bases separated the two germline ends. CDR3 nucleotide sequence: TGTGCCATCAGTGAGTCAGGGCAGGGGAACACTGAAGCTTTCTTT. It specifies CAISESGQGNTEAFF.

The chain employs TRBV6-5 and TRBJ1-2; a weak D match, TRBD1 (6 bases). The CDR3 contains 14 residues. Germline V CDR1 and CDR2: MNHEY, SVGAGI. V lost 1 base and J lost 7, with 13 bases in between. CDR3: CASSYLTGRVGYTF. CDR3 nucleotide sequence: TGTGCCAGCAGTTACTTAACAGGGCGAGTTGGCTACACCTTC.

V gene TRBV10-3 combines with J gene TRBJ1-1, with D unresolved. V was pared by 0 bases and J by 2 bases, with 7 bases between. CDR1 is ENHRY, CDR2 SYGVKD, per germline. The CDR3 loop spans 14 amino acids. The CDR3 region is CAISESNGNTEAFF. In nucleotides, the CDR3 is TGTGCCATCAGTGAGTCGAACGGTAACACTGAAGCTTTCTTT.

This clone was seen just once. The chain carries TRBV6-1 and TRBJ1-1; 9 bases line up with TRBD1. CDR3 length: 13 amino acids. V shed 2 bases and J 11 bases; nucleotides not matched to a gene: 6. Germline lookup yields CDR1 MNHNS and CDR2 SASEGT. CDR3 protein: CASSERGTGLAFF. The CDR3 DNA is TGTGCCAGCAGTGAAAGAGGGACAGGGTTGGCTTTCTTT.

The V gene is TRBV4-1, the J gene TRBJ2-2; D not certain. The germline V and J ends were trimmed by 3 bases and 7 bases, with 9 bases remaining between them. CDR1 and CDR2 (germline): MGHRA, YSYEKL. The CDR3 is 13 residues long. CDR3 nucleotides: TGCGCCAGCAGCCACCGAGAGGTCGGGGAGCTGTTTTTT. Translated, it gives CASSHREVGELFF.

The V call is TRBV5-1, the J call TRBJ1-1, with D maybe TRBD1 (6 bases). V gave up 1 base and J gave up 5 bases, with 15 bases separating them. Germline V gene lookup returns CDR1 SGHRS and CDR2 YFSETQ. CDR3 length: 15 residues. As DNA, the CDR3 is TGCGCCAGCAGCTTGTCCGGCAGGGGAGGGACTGAAGCTTTCTTT. Its translation is CASSLSGRGGTEAFF.

The chain couples TRBV19 to TRBJ1-3; D call uncertain. Per the germline V gene, CDR1 is LNHDA and CDR2 is SQIVND (reference sequence). V was clipped by 5 bases and J by 0 bases, with 8 bases between them. CDR3 length: 14 amino acids. The CDR3 coding sequence is TGTGCCAGTAGTTCCCTGGCCTCTGGAAACACCATATATTTT. Translation: CASSSLASGNTIYF.

This chain joins TRBV10-3 and TRBJ1-2, with a possible D match to TRBD1 (6 bases). The germline V gene encodes CDR1 ENHRY and CDR2 SYGVKD. V lost 3 bases and J 3 bases, leaving 11 bases between the germline ends. CDR3 size: 14 residues. CDR3 coding DNA: TGTGCCATCAGTGAATCAGGGGAATACTATGGCTACACCTTC. It codes for CAISESGEYYGYTF.

This chain links TRBV19 with TRBJ2-2; 12 bases fit TRBD2. The ends lost 1 base at V and 4 bases at J; junction bases unmatched: 1. Germline lookup yields CDR1 LNHDA and CDR2 SQIVND (reference sequence). The CDR3 extends over 16 amino acids. The CDR3 loop is CASSIATSGSTGELFF. The CDR3 DNA is TGTGCCAGTAGTATAGCGACTAGCGGGAGCACCGGGGAGCTGTTTTTT. Supplemented by reference TRBV19 and TRBJ2-2, the full variable domain reads DGGITQSPKYLFRKEGQNVTLSCEQNLNHDAMYWYRQDPGQGLRLIYYSQIVNDFQKGDIAEGYSVSREKKESFPLTVTSAQKNPTAFYLCASSIATSGSTGELFFGEGSRLTVL.

The chain employs TRBV11-1 and TRBJ1-1, with D tentatively TRBD1 (5 bases). The V gene lost 4 bases and the J gene lost 6 bases, with 15 bases spanning the gap. This CDR3 is 14 amino acids long. The germline V gene encodes CDR1 SGHAT and CDR2 FQDESV (reference sequence). CDR3 residues: CASSSWEPGAEAFF. CDR3 nucleotides: TGTGCCAGCAGCTCATGGGAACCGGGGGCTGAAGCTTTCTTT.

The chain has TRBV27 and TRBJ2-7; D gene ambiguous. From germline, CDR1 is MNHEY and CDR2 SMNVEV (reference sequence). There are 13 residues in the CDR3. Trimming shortened V by 5 bases and J by 3 bases, and 11 bases separated the two germline ends. The CDR3 sequence: CASSPQEVYEQYF. CDR3 sequence (DNA): TGTGCCAGCAGTCCCCAGGAAGTCTACGAGCAGTACTTC.